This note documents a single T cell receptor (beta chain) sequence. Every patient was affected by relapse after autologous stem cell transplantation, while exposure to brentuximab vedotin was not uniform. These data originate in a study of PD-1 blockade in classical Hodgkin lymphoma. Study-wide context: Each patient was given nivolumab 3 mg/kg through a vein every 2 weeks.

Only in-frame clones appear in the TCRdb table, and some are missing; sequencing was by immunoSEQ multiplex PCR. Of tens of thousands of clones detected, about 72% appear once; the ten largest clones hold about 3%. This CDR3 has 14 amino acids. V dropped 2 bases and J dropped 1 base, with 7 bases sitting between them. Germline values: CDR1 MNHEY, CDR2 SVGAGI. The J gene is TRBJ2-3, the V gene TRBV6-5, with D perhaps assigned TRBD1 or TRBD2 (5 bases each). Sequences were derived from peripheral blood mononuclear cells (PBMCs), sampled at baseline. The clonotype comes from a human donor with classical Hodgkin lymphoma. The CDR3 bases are TGTGCCAGCAGTTACCTGGGGGGCACAGATACGCAGTATTTT. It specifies CASSYLGGTDTQYF.